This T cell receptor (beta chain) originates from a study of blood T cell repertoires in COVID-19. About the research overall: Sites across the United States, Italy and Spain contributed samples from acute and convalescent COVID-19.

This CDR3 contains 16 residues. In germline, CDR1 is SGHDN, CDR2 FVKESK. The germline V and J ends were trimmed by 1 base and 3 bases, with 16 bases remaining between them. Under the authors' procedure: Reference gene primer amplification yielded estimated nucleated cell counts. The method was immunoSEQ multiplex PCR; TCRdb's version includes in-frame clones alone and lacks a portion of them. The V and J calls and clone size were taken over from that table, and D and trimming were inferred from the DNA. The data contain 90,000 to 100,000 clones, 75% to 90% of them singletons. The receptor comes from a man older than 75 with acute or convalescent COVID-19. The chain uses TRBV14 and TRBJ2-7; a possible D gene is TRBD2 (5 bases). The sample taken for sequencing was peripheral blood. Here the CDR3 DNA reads TGTGCCAGCAGCCAAGGCCGGGGAGCGACTGACTACGAGCAGTACTTC. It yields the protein CASSQGRGATDYEQYF.